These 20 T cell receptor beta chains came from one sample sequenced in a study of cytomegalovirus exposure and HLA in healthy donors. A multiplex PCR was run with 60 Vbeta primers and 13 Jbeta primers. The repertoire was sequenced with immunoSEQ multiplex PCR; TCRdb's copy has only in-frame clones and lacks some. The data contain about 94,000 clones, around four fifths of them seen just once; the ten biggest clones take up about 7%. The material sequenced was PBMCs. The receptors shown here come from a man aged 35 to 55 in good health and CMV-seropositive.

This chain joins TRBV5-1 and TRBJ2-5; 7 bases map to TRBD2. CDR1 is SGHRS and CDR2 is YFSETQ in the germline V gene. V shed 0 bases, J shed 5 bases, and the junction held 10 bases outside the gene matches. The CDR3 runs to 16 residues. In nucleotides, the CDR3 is TGCGCCAGCAGCTTGGTTGGAAGCGGGGCGGGTGAGACCCAGTACTTC. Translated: CASSLVGSGAGETQYF.

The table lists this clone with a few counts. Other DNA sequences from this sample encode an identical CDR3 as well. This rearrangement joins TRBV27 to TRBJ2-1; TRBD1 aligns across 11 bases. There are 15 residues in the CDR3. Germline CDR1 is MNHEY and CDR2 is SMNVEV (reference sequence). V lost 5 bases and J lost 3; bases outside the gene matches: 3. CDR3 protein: CASSPGTGGYNEQFF. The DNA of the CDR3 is TGTGCCAGCAGTCCGGGGACAGGGGGCTACAATGAGCAGTTCTTC.

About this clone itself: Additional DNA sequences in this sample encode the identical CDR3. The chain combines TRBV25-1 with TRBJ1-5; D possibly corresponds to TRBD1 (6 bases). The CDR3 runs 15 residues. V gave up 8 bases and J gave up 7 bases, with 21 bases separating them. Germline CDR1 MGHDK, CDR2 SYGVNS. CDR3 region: CASPRRGRGLQPQHF. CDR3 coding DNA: TGTGCCAGCCCCCGAAGGGGCAGGGGTTTGCAGCCCCAGCATTTT.

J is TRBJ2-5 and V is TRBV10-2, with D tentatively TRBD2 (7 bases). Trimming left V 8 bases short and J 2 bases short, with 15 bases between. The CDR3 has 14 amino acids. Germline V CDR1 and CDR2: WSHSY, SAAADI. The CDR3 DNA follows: TGCGCCAGCGGTAGGGGGACTACTCAAGAGACCCAGTACTTC. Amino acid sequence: CASGRGTTQETQYF.

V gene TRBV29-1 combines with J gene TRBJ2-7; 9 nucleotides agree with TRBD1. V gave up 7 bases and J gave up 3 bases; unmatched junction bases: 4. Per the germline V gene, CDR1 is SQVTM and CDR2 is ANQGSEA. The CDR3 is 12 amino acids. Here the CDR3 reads CSAKGQGYEQYF. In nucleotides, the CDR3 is TGCAGCGCTAAGGGACAGGGCTACGAGCAGTACTTC.

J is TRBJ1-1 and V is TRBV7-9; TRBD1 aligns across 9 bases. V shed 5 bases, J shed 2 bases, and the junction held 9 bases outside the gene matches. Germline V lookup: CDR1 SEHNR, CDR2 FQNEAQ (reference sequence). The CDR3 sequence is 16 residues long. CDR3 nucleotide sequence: TGTGCCAGCAGCCCGAAAGACAGGGGGTACAACACTGAAGCTTTCTTT. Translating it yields CASSPKDRGYNTEAFF.

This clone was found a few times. The CDR3 sequence: CSVEWGSGSYEQYF. The CDR3 coding sequence is TGCAGCGTTGAGTGGGGTAGCGGGAGTTACGAGCAGTACTTC. This chain joins TRBV29-1 and TRBJ2-7; 9 bases agree with TRBD2. The CDR3 spans 14 residues. CDR1 and CDR2 from the germline V gene are SQVTM and ANQGSEA. V gave up 3 bases and J gave up 4 bases; unmatched junction bases: 7.

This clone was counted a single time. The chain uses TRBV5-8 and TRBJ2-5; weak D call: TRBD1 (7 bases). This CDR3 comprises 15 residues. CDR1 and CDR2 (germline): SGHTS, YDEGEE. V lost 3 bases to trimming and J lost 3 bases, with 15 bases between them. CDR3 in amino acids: CASSSRTGGEETQYF. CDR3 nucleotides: TGTGCCAGCAGCTCGCGGACAGGAGGGGAAGAGACCCAGTACTTC.

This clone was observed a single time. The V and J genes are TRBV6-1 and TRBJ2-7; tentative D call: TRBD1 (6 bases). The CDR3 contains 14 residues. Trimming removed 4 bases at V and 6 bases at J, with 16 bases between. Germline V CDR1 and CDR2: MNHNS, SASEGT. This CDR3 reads CASSGLSQGSEQYF. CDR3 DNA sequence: TGTGCCAGCAGTGGTCTATCACAGGGTAGCGAGCAGTACTTC.

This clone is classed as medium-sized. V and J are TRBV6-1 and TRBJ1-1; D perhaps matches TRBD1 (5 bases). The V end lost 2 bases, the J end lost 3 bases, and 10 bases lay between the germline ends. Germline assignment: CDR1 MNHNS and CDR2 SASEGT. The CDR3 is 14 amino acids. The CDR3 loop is CASSELDSYTEAFF. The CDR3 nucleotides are TGTGCCAGCAGTGAACTAGACAGCTACACTGAAGCTTTCTTT.

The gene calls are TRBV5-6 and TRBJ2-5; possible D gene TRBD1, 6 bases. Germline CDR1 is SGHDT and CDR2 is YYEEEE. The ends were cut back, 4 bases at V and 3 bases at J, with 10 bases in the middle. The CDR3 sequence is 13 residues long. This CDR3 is CASSTGQKETQYF. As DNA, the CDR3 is TGTGCCAGCAGCACGGGACAAAAAGAGACCCAGTACTTC.

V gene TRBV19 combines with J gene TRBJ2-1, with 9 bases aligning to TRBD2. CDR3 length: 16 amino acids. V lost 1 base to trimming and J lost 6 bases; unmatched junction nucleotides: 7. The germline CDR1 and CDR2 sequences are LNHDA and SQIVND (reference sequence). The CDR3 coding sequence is TGTGCCAGTAGTATAGGTCCTGGGACTAGCAGCAATGAGCAGTTCTTC. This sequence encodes CASSIGPGTSSNEQFF.

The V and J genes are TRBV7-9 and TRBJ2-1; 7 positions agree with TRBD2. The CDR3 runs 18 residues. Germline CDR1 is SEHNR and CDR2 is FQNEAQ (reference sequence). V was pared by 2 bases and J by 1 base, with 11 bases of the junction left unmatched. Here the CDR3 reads CASSLLGQRESSYNEQFF. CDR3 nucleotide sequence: TGTGCCAGCAGCTTACTGGGCCAGCGGGAATCGTCCTACAATGAGCAGTTCTTC.

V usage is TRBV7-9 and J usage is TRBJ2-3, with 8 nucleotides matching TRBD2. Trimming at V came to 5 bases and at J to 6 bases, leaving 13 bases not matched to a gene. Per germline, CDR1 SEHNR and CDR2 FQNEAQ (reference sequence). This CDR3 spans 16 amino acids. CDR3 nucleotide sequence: TGTGCCAGCAGCGCAGCACAGCGGGAGAGAGGGGATACGCAGTATTTT. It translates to CASSAAQRERGDTQYF.

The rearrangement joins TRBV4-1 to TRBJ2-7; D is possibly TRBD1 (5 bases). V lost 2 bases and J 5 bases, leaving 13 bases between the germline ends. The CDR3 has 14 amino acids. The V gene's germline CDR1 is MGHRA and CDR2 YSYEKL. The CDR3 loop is CASSQQHQGDEQYF. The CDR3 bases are TGCGCCAGCAGCCAACAGCATCAAGGGGACGAGCAGTACTTC.

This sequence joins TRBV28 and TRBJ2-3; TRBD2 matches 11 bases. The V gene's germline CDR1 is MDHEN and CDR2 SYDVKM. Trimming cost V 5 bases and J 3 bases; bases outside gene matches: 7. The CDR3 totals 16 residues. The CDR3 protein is CASSALAGGLTDTQYF. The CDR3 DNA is TGTGCCAGCAGTGCTCTAGCGGGAGGTCTTACAGATACGCAGTATTTT. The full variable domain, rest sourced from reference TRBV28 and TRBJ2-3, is DVKVTQSSRYLVKRTGEKVFLECVQDMDHENMFWYRQDPGLGLRLIYFSYDVKMKEKGDIPEGYSVSREKKERFSLILESASTNQTSMYLCASSALAGGLTDTQYFGPGTRLTVL.

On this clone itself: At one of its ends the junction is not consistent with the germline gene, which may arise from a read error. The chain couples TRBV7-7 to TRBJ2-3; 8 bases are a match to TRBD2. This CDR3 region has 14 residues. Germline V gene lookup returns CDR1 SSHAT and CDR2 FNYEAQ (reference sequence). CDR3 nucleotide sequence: TGTGCTAGCAGCGAGGACGGGGGGGAAGATACGCAGTATTTT. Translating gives CASSEDGGEDTQYF.

CDR3 loop: CASTDRASYNSPLHF. The CDR3 nucleotides read TGTGCCAGCACGGACAGGGCCTCCTATAATTCACCCCTCCACTTT. The chain uses TRBV6-6 and TRBJ1-6; 8 positions match TRBD1. The germline V gene has CDR1 MNHNY and CDR2 SVGAGI (reference sequence). The V and J ends lost 7 bases and 0 bases, in that order; junction bases with no gene match: 2. The CDR3 length is 15 residues.

Written as DNA, the CDR3 is TGTGCCAGCAGCTTAGGCCAAGAGGGCACCGGGGAGCTGTTTTTT. The encoded protein is CASSLGQEGTGELFF. The chain joins TRBV11-2 to TRBJ2-2; maybe TRBD2 (5 bases). Germline CDR1 is SGHAT and CDR2 is FQNNGV. Trimming pared 1 base from V and 4 bases from J, leaving 10 bases between. This CDR3 is 15 amino acids long.

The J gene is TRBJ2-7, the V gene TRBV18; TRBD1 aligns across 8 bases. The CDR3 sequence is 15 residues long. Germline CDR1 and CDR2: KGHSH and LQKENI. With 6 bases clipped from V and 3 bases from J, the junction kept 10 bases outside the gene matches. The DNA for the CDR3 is TGTGCCAGCTCGCCGGGACAGGTGGGGATCTACGAGCAGTACTTC. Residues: CASSPGQVGIYEQYF.